The table lists the clone carrying this TCR beta chain with a few counts. The antigen is not known. The source of the sample is a study of post-analysis software for immune sequencing data. Overall study results and limits: TRBV5-6, TRBV5-1 and TRBV20-1 belonged to a set of a handful of TRBV segments that were more frequent in patients than controls.

Prepared TCR beta cDNA libraries contained unique molecular identifiers. TCRdb called the PCR reads again in MiXCR, with one record for every CDR3 protein. The profile shows around 710,000 distinct CDR3 sequences, more than 45% of them singletons. This CDR3 has 17 residues. The trim removed 6 bases at V and 3 bases at J, leaving 14 bases unmatched. Germline-derived CDR1 and CDR2 are SGHKS and YYEKEE (reference sequence). The sample consisted of blood. The TCR was taken from a girl between 5 and 17 years old with multiple sclerosis. The chain couples TRBV5-5 to TRBJ2-3, with TRBD2 matching 9 bases. CDR3 sequence reads: CASTLRIIAGETDTQYF. DNA of the CDR3: TGTGCCAGCACCCTAAGGATCATAGCGGGAGAAACAGATACGCAGTATTTT.